The 5 T cell receptor beta chains below were found in one sample sequenced in a study of blood T cell repertoires in COVID-19. Clones were read by immunoSEQ multiplex PCR, and TCRdb kept only the in-frame ones, dropping some. The sample consists of 200,000 to 250,000 clones, about 87% of them appearing once. The source material was PBMCs or T cells enriched from blood (not recorded which). Every receptor here comes from a woman under 40 who had recovered from COVID-19.

The J gene is TRBJ1-1, the V gene TRBV4-2, with 7 nucleotides matching TRBD1. This CDR3 spans 16 amino acids. J was trimmed by 5 bases and V by 3 bases; bases with no gene match: 12. Germline CDR1 LGHNA, CDR2 YNFKEQ. This CDR3 is CASSHGTDVVGTEAFF. As DNA, the CDR3 is TGTGCCAGCAGCCATGGGACAGATGTGGTGGGAACTGAAGCTTTCTTT.

This chain joins TRBV7-9 and TRBJ2-7; D perhaps matches TRBD1 (6 bases). The CDR3 is 16 residues long. The ends were cut back, 5 bases at V and 0 bases at J, with 17 bases in the middle. Germline loops: CDR1 SEHNR, CDR2 FQNEAQ (reference sequence). The CDR3 protein is CASSADRLISSYEQYF. CDR3 in DNA: TGTGCCAGCAGCGCGGACAGATTGATAAGCTCCTACGAGCAGTACTTC.

This chain links TRBV19 with TRBJ2-7, with 7 bases matching TRBD2. CDR3 length: 14 amino acids. CDR1 LNHDA and CDR2 SQIVND come from the germline V gene (reference sequence). J gave up 0 bases and V 3 bases, and 2 bases lay outside the gene matches. CDR3 sequence: CASSIRGDSYEQYF. The CDR3 DNA reads TGTGCCAGTAGTATCCGGGGGGACTCCTACGAGCAGTACTTC.

The chain links TRBV5-1 to TRBJ1-2; TRBD1 matches at 7 bases. After removal of 3 bases from V and 4 bases from J, the junction contained 9 bases not matched to a gene. The germline gives CDR1 SGHRS, CDR2 YFSETQ. The CDR3 spans 15 residues. CDR3 nucleotides: TGCGCCAGCAGCTCAACAGGGGAACAACTCTATGGCTACACCTTC. As protein: CASSSTGEQLYGYTF.

The chain carries TRBV7-6 and TRBJ1-2, with TRBD1 matching over 9 bases. The CDR3 contains 18 residues. Germline V lookup: CDR1 SGHVS, CDR2 FNYEAQ. V trimming: 4 bases; J trimming: 4 bases; junction bases outside the gene matches: 16. CDR3 nucleotide sequence: TGTGCCAGCAGCTCGAAGCTCCTCCGGGACAGGGTAGGCTATGGCTACACCTTC. This translates into CASSSKLLRDRVGYGYTF.